Described below is a single TCR beta chain sequence and its context. Sequencing used immunoSEQ multiplex PCR; TCRdb keeps in-frame clones, though not all of them. The repertoire holds some 110,000 clones, with approximately 85% as singletons. There are 14 residues in the CDR3. Germline-derived CDR1 and CDR2 are SGHVS and FNYEAQ. The V end lost 5 bases, the J end lost 5 bases, and 15 bases lay between the germline ends. This sample stems from a study of blood T cell repertoires in COVID-19. The chain carries TRBV7-6 and TRBJ2-5, with a tentative D call TRBD2 (6 bases). Sequencing was carried out using peripheral blood. The clonotype originates from a man aged 55-75 years with acute or convalescent COVID-19. The CDR3 DNA follows: TGTGCCAGCAGCGCCCGACTAGTTTGGGAGACCCAGTACTTC. This sequence encodes CASSARLVWETQYF.